One T cell receptor (beta chain) is described in this entry. Original processing notes: Reference gene primer amplification gave nucleated cell count estimates. The repertoire was sequenced with immunoSEQ multiplex PCR; TCRdb's copy has only in-frame clones and lacks some. V and J calls plus clone size are reproduced from that table; the DNA served to infer D and trimming. The sample includes 85,000 to 90,000 clones, roughly 87% of them seen just once. The sample is drawn from a study of blood T cell repertoires in COVID-19. About the research overall: Sources were T cells, B-cell-depleted T cells, or PBMCs; the material itself was cDNA or gDNA.

V lost 4 bases, J lost 2 bases, and 17 bases lay in between. This CDR3 has 16 amino acids. Germline-derived CDR1 and CDR2 are SGDLS and YYNGEE. The sequenced sample was peripheral blood. The receptor was derived from a woman older than 75 with active COVID-19. The gene calls are TRBV9 and TRBJ2-3, with D possibly being TRBD1 (6 bases). The CDR3 nucleotides are TGTGCCAGCAGCCCCTCGGGGACAAGATTCACAGATACGCAGTATTTT. Its protein is CASSPSGTRFTDTQYF.